These 20 T cell receptor beta chains were sequenced from one sample in a study of shared clonotypes between healthy human individuals (dated by TCRdb to the early 2020s). CD8 naive samples consisted of CD45RO-negative cells that were positively selected for CCR7, yielding a CD45RA+CCR7+ population without TemRA cells. To prepare the library, the immunoSEQ multiplex PCR assay was applied. TCRdb took this table from immuneACCESS and kept in-frame rearrangements with V and J called. Such tables lack part of the clones; where checked against another copy, unresolved V genes explain under half of the gap, and the rest is unexplained. The sample profile shows approximately 600,000 clones; about 95% of them were found once. Approximately 0.12% of the sample is in the top ten clones. Sequences were obtained from naive CD8+ T cells sorted from blood. In light of the paper, this sample's cell subset or site label describes: CD45RA+CCR7+. Receptors originate from a young woman in good health.

The rearrangement joins TRBV28 to TRBJ2-5; perhaps D is TRBD1 or TRBD2 (5 bases each). The last part of the DNA fits TRBJ2-7 better; the J call may be wrong. The CDR3 runs 14 residues. Germline loops: CDR1 MDHEN, CDR2 SYDVKM. CDR3 in amino acids: CASRGERSSYEQYF. The CDR3, as DNA: TGTGCCAGCAGGGGGGAGAGGAGCTCCTACGAGCAGTACTTC.

The chain employs TRBV19 and TRBJ1-5; 9 nucleotides align to TRBD1. This CDR3 is 16 amino acids long. Germline V CDR1 and CDR2: LNHDA, SQIVND (reference sequence). Germline trimming cut 7 bases from V and 7 bases from J; bases unmatched to any gene: 14. As DNA, the CDR3 is TGTGCCAGTATTAACACCGGGACAGGGTCTCGGCAGCCCCAGCATTTT. It yields the protein CASINTGTGSRQPQHF.

The chain employs TRBV7-6 and TRBJ1-3, with a tentative D call TRBD1 (6 bases). CDR3 length: 18 residues. CDR1 is SGHVS, CDR2 FNYEAQ, per germline. V was cut by 1 base and J by 1 base, with 17 bases left in between. CDR3 in DNA: TGTGCCAGCAGCTTAGATCTGCCAGGGGTTTTGTCTGGAAACACCATATATTTT. Protein sequence: CASSLDLPGVLSGNTIYF.

J is TRBJ1-5 and V is TRBV27; TRBD1 is a possible D gene (5 bases). The V and J ends lost 3 bases and 4 bases respectively, with 10 bases between them. The germline V gene has CDR1 MNHEY and CDR2 SMNVEV (reference sequence). The CDR3 is 14 residues long. The CDR3 loop is CASSFAGPNQPQHF. CDR3 bases: TGTGCCAGCAGTTTTGCGGGACCTAATCAGCCCCAGCATTTT.

The chain carries TRBV13 and TRBJ2-5, with TRBD2 matching over 13 bases. The germline V gene has CDR1 PRHDT and CDR2 FYEKMQ (reference sequence). This CDR3 region has 15 residues. Trimming at V came to 3 bases and at J to 5 bases, leaving 3 bases not matched to a gene. For the CDR3, the DNA is TGTGCCAGCAGCTTTGGACTAGCGGGAGCGGAGACCCAGTACTTC. This codes for CASSFGLAGAETQYF. Full variable domain (rest looked up from reference TRBV13 and TRBJ2-5): AAGVIQSPRHLIKEKRETATLKCYPIPRHDTVYWYQQGPGQDPQFLISFYEKMQSDKGSIPDRFSAQQFSDYHSELNMSSLELGDSALYFCASSFGLAGAETQYFGPGTRLLVL.

The chain is built from TRBV13 and TRBJ2-7; 10 bases are a match to TRBD1. The CDR3 length is 14 residues. CDR1 and CDR2 (germline): PRHDT, FYEKMQ (reference sequence). Trimming at V came to 4 bases and at J to 4 bases, leaving 4 bases not matched to a gene. This CDR3 reads CASSSGDRGYEQYF. For the CDR3, the DNA is TGTGCCAGCAGCTCCGGGGACAGGGGTTACGAGCAGTACTTC. The variable domain in full, completed from reference TRBV13 and TRBJ2-7, reads AAGVIQSPRHLIKEKRETATLKCYPIPRHDTVYWYQQGPGQDPQFLISFYEKMQSDKGSIPDRFSAQQFSDYHSELNMSSLELGDSALYFCASSSGDRGYEQYFGPGTRLTVT.

The V and J genes are TRBV6-4 and TRBJ2-3; no clear D gene. This CDR3 is built from 13 residues. V was trimmed by 2 bases and J by 3 bases, leaving 6 bases between them. CDR1 and CDR2 from the germline V gene are MRHNA and SNTAGT. The CDR3 is CASSDVATDTQYF. The CDR3, as DNA: TGTGCCAGCAGTGACGTAGCAACAGATACGCAGTATTTT.

This rearrangement joins TRBV10-3 to TRBJ2-5, with 10 bases that match TRBD2. The CDR3 is 14 residues long. The V gene end was trimmed by 10 bases and the J gene end by 5 bases; junction bases not matched to a gene: 10. CDR1 is ENHRY, CDR2 SYGVKD, per germline. The CDR3 nucleotides are TGTGCCAGCAGCCTAGCGGGAGTTCAGGAGACCCAGTACTTC. Translating it yields CASSLAGVQETQYF.

The V call is TRBV29-1, the J call TRBJ2-7, with D perhaps matching TRBD1 or TRBD2 (5 bases each). Germline V CDR1 and CDR2: SQVTM, ANQGSEA. The CDR3 totals 12 residues. Between the trimmed V and J ends, which lost 6 bases and 3 bases, there was a span of 12 bases. The CDR3 coding sequence is TGCAGCGTGGGAGACAGTGTCTACGAGCAGTACTTC. This codes for CSVGDSVYEQYF.

A remark on this clone: This sample also contains other DNA sequences that code for the same CDR3. The rearrangement links TRBV5-1 to TRBJ2-3; the D is unclear. V lost 0 bases and J lost 4, with 3 bases in between. The CDR3 is 12 amino acids. Germline CDR1 SGHRS, CDR2 YFSETQ. CDR3: CASSLEADTQYF. The CDR3 coding sequence is TGCGCCAGCAGCTTGGAAGCAGATACGCAGTATTTT.

The chain carries TRBV6-5 and TRBJ2-2, with D maybe TRBD1 (6 bases). V lost 6 bases, J lost 0 bases, and 11 bases lay in between. Germline loops: CDR1 MNHEY, CDR2 SVGAGI. The CDR3 runs 15 residues. CDR3 in amino acids: CASREGHSNTGELFF. CDR3 sequence (DNA): TGTGCCAGCAGAGAGGGACATTCGAACACCGGGGAGCTGTTTTTT.

V gene TRBV7-9 combines with J gene TRBJ1-1; D may be TRBD1 (6 bases). The CDR3 is 15 amino acids. The V end lost 0 bases, the J end lost 4 bases, and 12 bases lay between the germline ends. Germline V gives CDR1 SEHNR, CDR2 FQNEAQ (reference sequence). CDR3 DNA: TGTGCCAGCAGCTTAGCACAGGGTAGTTCCACTGAAGCTTTCTTT. Translated: CASSLAQGSSTEAFF. The whole variable domain, filled in from reference TRBV7-9 and TRBJ1-1, reads DTGVSQNPRHKITKRGQNVTFRCDPISEHNRLYWYRQTLGQGPEFLTYFQNEAQLEKSRLLSDRFSAERPKGSFSTLEIQRTEQGDSAMYLCASSLAQGSSTEAFFGQGTRLTVV.

The J gene is TRBJ2-1, the V gene TRBV15, with a weak D call TRBD2 (6 bases). CDR3 length equals 16 residues. Germline V gives CDR1 LNHNV, CDR2 YYDKDF (reference sequence). The germline V and J ends were trimmed by 0 bases and 4 bases, with 13 bases remaining between them. CDR3 nucleotides: TGTGCCACCAGCAGAGAGGACGCGGGGAGTTACAATGAGCAGTTCTTC. This translates into CATSREDAGSYNEQFF.

The V call is TRBV10-1, the J call TRBJ1-1; D not certain. Trimming removed 11 bases at V and 2 bases at J, with 12 bases between. This CDR3 region has 12 residues. Germline CDR1 reads WNHNN; CDR2 reads SYGVQD (reference sequence). DNA of the CDR3: TGCGCCGGCGCCAAAGATAACACTGAAGCTTTCTTT. Translated: CAGAKDNTEAFF.

The rearrangement links TRBV6-5 to TRBJ1-4; TRBD1 is a possible D gene (5 bases). Trimming removed 5 bases at V and 0 bases at J, with 7 bases between. Germline values: CDR1 MNHEY, CDR2 SVGAGI. The CDR3 is 14 amino acids. CDR3 in amino acids: CASSRQTTNEKLFF. The CDR3 DNA is TGTGCCAGCAGTCGACAGACAACTAATGAAAAACTGTTTTTT.

This clone has just one count. This chain links TRBV9 with TRBJ1-1; tentative D call: TRBD1 (5 bases). Germline CDR1 SGDLS, CDR2 YYNGEE. The CDR3 has 15 amino acids. V lost 0 bases and J 3 bases, leaving 12 bases between the germline ends. As DNA, the CDR3 is TGTGCCAGCAGCGTAGAGGCGGGGGAAGACACTGAAGCTTTCTTT. Residues: CASSVEAGEDTEAFF.

This clone was detected once. J is TRBJ2-5 and V is TRBV5-5, with D hard to call. V lost 0 bases, J lost 5 bases, and 11 bases lay in between. The CDR3 totals 14 residues. Germline CDR1 reads SGHKS; CDR2 reads YYEKEE (reference sequence). This chain's CDR3 is CASSLVSHLETQYF. CDR3 coding DNA: TGTGCCAGCAGCTTGGTCTCGCATCTCGAGACCCAGTACTTC.

J is TRBJ2-1 and V is TRBV11-2, with D maybe TRBD2 (5 bases). Trimming took off 5 bases at V and 9 bases at J, with 8 bases between the two ends. The CDR3 has 11 residues. CDR1 is SGHAT, CDR2 FQNNGV, per germline. CDR3 residues: CASSPAGEQFF. For the CDR3, the DNA is TGTGCCAGCAGCCCCGCGGGTGAGCAGTTCTTC.

The V call is TRBV29-1, the J call TRBJ2-1; 7 bases align to TRBD1. This CDR3 has 14 amino acids. Germline-derived CDR1 and CDR2 are SQVTM and ANQGSEA. J gave up 7 bases and V 3 bases, and 9 bases lay outside the gene matches. The CDR3 DNA is TGCAGCGTTGAGGCCGGACAGGTTTTTAATGAGCAGTTCTTC. Translating it yields CSVEAGQVFNEQFF.

J is TRBJ2-2 and V is TRBV19; D unclear. Per the germline V gene, CDR1 is LNHDA and CDR2 is SQIVND (reference sequence). Trimming took 3 bases from V and 5 from J, leaving 10 bases between them. The CDR3 has 14 amino acids. This chain's CDR3 is CASSIDAETGELFF. CDR3 DNA: TGTGCCAGTAGTATTGACGCCGAGACCGGGGAGCTGTTTTTT.